Following are 9 T cell receptor beta chains from one sample sequenced in a study of T cell responses to AZD1222 COVID-19 vaccine. Assay used: immunoSEQ multiplex PCR; TCRdb lists only in-frame clones, some missing. The sample records 150,000 or so clones, around 93% being singletons. The sequenced sample was peripheral blood, obtained 28 days after the second AZD1222 dose. Receptors were obtained from an adult who received the AZD1222 COVID-19 vaccine.

This chain joins TRBV12-3 or TRBV12-4 and TRBJ1-1; D remains ambiguous. With 6 bases removed from V and 8 bases from J, the gap between germline ends came to 13 bases. The CDR3 length is 12 residues. The CDR3 reads CASSLARAEAFF. Here the CDR3 DNA reads TGTGCCAGCAGCCTTGCCCGGGCCGAAGCTTTCTTT.

This clone was detected only a few times. The CDR3 bases are TGTGCCAGCAGCCCTAGCCCGAATTCACCCCTCCACTTT. Protein: CASSPSPNSPLHF. The chain carries TRBV7-2 and TRBJ1-6; no reliable D call. CDR3 length: 13 residues. Germline V gene lookup returns CDR1 SGHTA and CDR2 FQGNSA. Between the trimmed V and J ends, which lost 5 bases and 7 bases, there was a span of 9 bases.

The chain employs TRBV6-1 and TRBJ1-1; the D is unclear. CDR1 is MNHNS, CDR2 SASEGT, per germline. The length of the CDR3 is 14 residues. Deletions cut 3 bases from V and 3 bases from J, with 11 bases between. CDR3 region: CASSDSGFDTEAFF. The CDR3 nucleotides are TGTGCCAGCAGTGATTCCGGGTTTGACACTGAAGCTTTCTTT.

The CDR3 region has the DNA TGTGCCAGTAGTCAGCAGGGCCCGTCCTTCTACGAGCAGTACTTC. This codes for CASSQQGPSFYEQYF. This rearrangement joins TRBV19 to TRBJ2-7, with D perhaps TRBD1 (5 bases). With 5 bases removed from V and 3 bases from J, the gap between germline ends came to 17 bases. Germline values: CDR1 LNHDA, CDR2 SQIVND (reference sequence). The CDR3 length is 15 residues.

The rearrangement joins TRBV28 to TRBJ2-2; 7 bases line up with TRBD1. CDR3 length equals 15 residues. CDR1 MDHEN and CDR2 SYDVKM come from the germline V gene. V was pared by 2 bases and J by 3 bases, with 3 bases of the junction left unmatched. CDR3 loop: CASSLGTVDTGELFF. The CDR3 nucleotides are TGTGCCAGCAGTTTAGGGACAGTAGACACCGGGGAGCTGTTTTTT.

This clone was recorded once. V and J are TRBV27 and TRBJ2-2; 8 bases match TRBD1. Germline-derived CDR1 and CDR2 are MNHEY and SMNVEV (reference sequence). After removal of 6 bases from V and 1 base from J, the junction contained 7 bases not matched to a gene. This CDR3 is built from 16 residues. The CDR3 protein is CASRSAGQVNTGELFF. In DNA form, the CDR3 reads TGTGCCAGCAGATCGGCGGGACAGGTGAACACCGGGGAGCTGTTTTTT.

This rearrangement joins TRBV28 to TRBJ1-2; no clear D. The germline CDR1 and CDR2 sequences are MDHEN and SYDVKM. This CDR3 has 12 amino acids. The germline V and J ends were trimmed by 6 bases and 8 bases, with 13 bases remaining between them. The CDR3 DNA follows: TGTGCCAGCAGCCCCTTGAGGACCGGCTACACCTTC. Translating it yields CASSPLRTGYTF.

This clone is a singleton in its sample. This sequence joins TRBV7-2 and TRBJ1-5, with D possibly TRBD1 on 5 matching bases. The CDR3 is 15 amino acids. V was shortened by 1 base and J by 5 bases, with 12 bases between the two germline ends. The germline CDR1 and CDR2 sequences are SGHTA and FQGNSA. CDR3 residues: CASSLVTGRDQPQHF. The CDR3 nucleotides read TGTGCCAGCAGCTTAGTCACAGGTCGAGATCAGCCCCAGCATTTT.

The rearrangement joins TRBV18 to TRBJ2-7, with TRBD1 identical over 7 bases. Trimming at V came to 3 bases and at J to 3 bases, leaving 5 bases not matched to a gene. Germline loops: CDR1 KGHSH, CDR2 LQKENI. The CDR3 has 14 residues. CDR3 sequence: CASSPRDSFYEQYF. CDR3 DNA: TGTGCCAGCTCACCCCGGGACAGCTTCTACGAGCAGTACTTC.